This is a list of T cell receptor beta chains from one sample in a study of cytomegalovirus exposure and HLA in healthy donors. Profiled with immunoSEQ multiplex PCR; TCRdb holds only in-frame clones, not every one. The sample has tens of thousands of clones, more than 75% seen once. The sample comprised PBMCs. These receptors all stem from a man aged 30 to 39 in good health and CMV-seronegative. CDR3s include the opening cysteine and the closing phenylalanine or tryptophan. D genes are given only for firm matches. Clone sizes are given selectively: once, few, many, or a class where the clone is expanded.

V gene	CDR3 length	J gene	clone size	D gene	CDR3 DNA	CDR3 protein
TRBV19	15	TRBJ2-5	-	-	TGTGCCAGTAGTAGAGATGGTTTTAGCCCTGAGACCCAGTACTTC	CASSRDGFSPETQYF
TRBV10-2	14	TRBJ2-3	-	TRBD2	TGCGCCGGAACTAGCGGGGGGGCTCAAGATACGCAGTATTTT	CAGTSGGAQDTQYF
TRBV7-9	16	TRBJ2-7	once	TRBD2	TGTGCCAGCAGCTTAGTCAATAGCGGGGGGACCTACGAGCAGTACTTC	CASSLVNSGGTYEQYF
TRBV5-1	17	TRBJ1-6	once	-	TGCGCCAGCAGGCCGTCCTTATACGAGACCTATAATTCACCCCTCCACTTT	CASRPSLYETYNSPLHF
TRBV5-1	16	TRBJ1-5	-	-	TGCGCCAGCAGCTTGGAGCCCAGGGCTGGAAATCAGCCCCAGCATTTT	CASSLEPRAGNQPQHF
TRBV19	12	TRBJ1-2	-	TRBD1	TGTGCCAGTACGCAGGGGGCGGAAGGCTACACCTTC	CASTQGAEGYTF
TRBV19	13	TRBJ2-2	-	-	TGTGCCAGTAGAAACACAGGGCCCGGGGAGCTGTTTTTT	CASRNTGPGELFF
TRBV2	15	TRBJ2-1	-	TRBD2	TGTGCCAGCGTAAGCGCGGGAGATTCCTACAATGAGCAGTTCTTC	CASVSAGDSYNEQFF
TRBV30	13	TRBJ2-7	-	-	TGTGCCTGGAATGGGCTAGCTTCCTACGAGCAGTACTTC	CAWNGLASYEQYF
TRBV14	17	TRBJ2-3	-	TRBD1	TGTGCCAGCAGCCCTGGGCATTGGACAGGCTACACAGATACGCAGTATTTT	CASSPGHWTGYTDTQYF
TRBV7-8	15	TRBJ2-5	-	TRBD2	TGTGCCAGCAGCTACGAGCGGGGGGGCAGGGAGACCCAGTACTTC	CASSYERGGRETQYF
TRBV7-2	18	TRBJ2-2	once	TRBD2	TGTGCCAGCAGTCTAGAGGCCGGGACTAGCCTCTACCAGGGGGAGCTGTTTTTT	CASSLEAGTSLYQGELFF
TRBV18	16	TRBJ1-1	-	TRBD1	TGTGCCAGCTCACCCCTCGATACAGGGGTGAACACTGAAGCTTTCTTT	CASSPLDTGVNTEAFF
TRBV15	20	TRBJ2-1	-	TRBD1	TGTGCCACCAGCAGAGACCCCGATCTAATATCCTGGGACAGGGGTTATGAGCAGTTCTTC	CATSRDPDLISWDRGYEQFF
TRBV7-9	13	TRBJ2-7	-	-	TGTGCCAGCAGCCCCCTCAGAACCTACGAGCAGTACTTC	CASSPLRTYEQYF
TRBV27	12	TRBJ2-3	once	-	TGTGCCACCGGACAGCTCACAGATACGCAGTATTTT	CATGQLTDTQYF
TRBV6-5	15	TRBJ2-7	once	TRBD2	TGTGCCAGCAGAGAACTTAGCGGGAGGAGCTACGAGCAGTACTTC	CASRELSGRSYEQYF
TRBV11-2	15	TRBJ2-7	-	TRBD1	TGTGCCAGCAGCTTTGCCGGGACAGGGGTCTACGAGCAGTACTTC	CASSFAGTGVYEQYF
TRBV9	15	TRBJ1-2	once	TRBD1	TGTGCCAGCAGCGTAGATCCGGGACAGGGTAACGGCTACACCTTC	CASSVDPGQGNGYTF
TRBV11-2	15	TRBJ1-5	-	TRBD1	TGTGCCAGCAGCTTAGATCCCAGGGGGGTTGGGCCCCAGCATTTT	CASSLDPRGVGPQHF
TRBV11-2	16	TRBJ2-3	-	TRBD2	TGTGCCAGCAGTAGTAAAGCGGGGGGCAAGGCAGATACGCAGTATTTT	CASSSKAGGKADTQYF
TRBV11-2	15	TRBJ2-1	-	-	TGTGCCAGCAGCTTAGGTGGGAGCTCCTACAATGAGCAGTTCTTC	CASSLGGSSYNEQFF
TRBV4-2	17	TRBJ2-5	-	TRBD2	TGTGCCAGCAGCCAAGGTCGGACTAGCGGGGGGGCAGAGACCCAGTACTTC	CASSQGRTSGGAETQYF
TRBV5-8	14	TRBJ1-5	-	-	TGTGCCAGCAGCACTGGACTAGGGCGTCAGCCCCAGCATTTT	CASSTGLGRQPQHF
TRBV18	15	TRBJ1-1	-	TRBD1	TGTGCCAGCTCACCGGACGTAGGGGGCAGTTCATTAGCTTTCTTT	CASSPDVGGSSLAFF
TRBV11-2	13	TRBJ2-7	-	-	TGTGCCAGCAGCCGGGACAAATACTACGAGCAGTACTTC	CASSRDKYYEQYF
TRBV10-1	15	TRBJ2-2	-	-	TGCGCCAGCAGTGAGCAGGGAATGGGCACCGGGGAGCTGTTTTTT	CASSEQGMGTGELFF
TRBV5-4	16	TRBJ2-3	-	TRBD2	TGTGCCAGCAGCTTACTAGCGGGAGGGAAGGCAGATACGCAGTATTTT	CASSLLAGGKADTQYF
TRBV28	14	TRBJ1-1	once	-	TGTGCCAGCAGTCAGGTAGGGGTGAACACTGAAGCTTTCTTT	CASSQVGVNTEAFF
TRBV19	12	TRBJ1-1	once	-	TGTGCCAGTAGAGGAGCGAACACTGAAGCTTTCTTT	CASRGANTEAFF
TRBV28	11	TRBJ1-2	-	-	TGTGCCAGCAGCTCCCACTATGGCTACACCTTC	CASSSHYGYTF
TRBV29-1	12	TRBJ2-7	-	-	TGCAGCGGGAAAACAGGTTCCTACGAGCAGTACTTC	CSGKTGSYEQYF
TRBV7-8	16	TRBJ2-1	-	TRBD2	TGTGCCAGCAGCCAATCCCTTAGCGGGAACAACAATGAGCAGTTCTTC	CASSQSLSGNNNEQFF
TRBV7-9	16	TRBJ2-3	-	TRBD2	TGTGCCAGCAGCACTCCTAGCGGGACTAGCACAGATACGCAGTATTTT	CASSTPSGTSTDTQYF
TRBV7-9	16	TRBJ2-3	-	TRBD2	TGTGCCAGCAGCACCGGGACTAGCGGGGGCACAGATACGCAGTATTTT	CASSTGTSGGTDTQYF
TRBV5-6	14	TRBJ2-1	-	-	TGTGCCAGCAGCTCAGTGGGGGCGCAGATTGAGCAGTTCTTC	CASSSVGAQIEQFF
TRBV5-4	13	TRBJ1-1	-	-	TGTGCCAGCAGCAAGACAGTGAACACTGAAGCTTTCTTT	CASSKTVNTEAFF
TRBV7-6	16	TRBJ2-7	-	TRBD2	TGTGCCAGCAGCCCTAACGGGGGGGAAAGCTCCTACGAGCAGTACTTC	CASSPNGGESSYEQYF
TRBV27	15	TRBJ1-3	-	TRBD1	TGTGCCAGCAGTAAATTACAGGGGATTGGAAACACCATATATTTT	CASSKLQGIGNTIYF
TRBV27	13	TRBJ1-5	-	TRBD1	TGTGCCAGCAGTGCCCAGGGGGTTCAGCCCCAGCATTTT	CASSAQGVQPQHF
TRBV6-1	15	TRBJ1-1	-	TRBD1	TGTGCCACCCCCCCCGCGGACAGGGAGAACACTGAAGCTTTCTTT	CATPPADRENTEAFF
TRBV5-4	15	TRBJ2-7	few	TRBD1	TGTGCCAGCAGCCGTTCCAGGACAGGGGGAGTCGAGCAGTACTTC	CASSRSRTGGVEQYF
TRBV6-1	15	TRBJ1-5	-	-	TGTGCCAGCAGATCGGGACTATGGGCGTCCCAGCCCCAGCATTTT	CASRSGLWASQPQHF
TRBV10-3	14	TRBJ2-1	-	TRBD2	TGTGCCATCACTACCGGGACTAGCGGGAGTATACAGTTCTTC	CAITTGTSGSIQFF
TRBV7-2	14	TRBJ1-2	-	-	TGTGCCAGCAGCTTAGCCCACAGCCTCTATGGCTACACCTTC	CASSLAHSLYGYTF
TRBV28	15	TRBJ1-6	-	-	TGTGCCAGCAGTTTACCGTCAGTAGCCGGGTCACCCCTCCACTTT	CASSLPSVAGSPLHF
TRBV18	14	TRBJ2-2	-	-	TGTGCCAGCTCAGCCACAGGGTCCACCGGGGAGCTGTTTTTT	CASSATGSTGELFF
TRBV5-8	16	TRBJ1-2	-	TRBD1	TGTGCCAGCAGCTTGATTGGACAGGCCGCTAACTATGGCTACACCTTC	CASSLIGQAANYGYTF
TRBV14	13	TRBJ2-1	-	-	TGTGCCAGCAGCCAGAATAGGGGCAATGAGCAGTTCTTC	CASSQNRGNEQFF
TRBV13	18	TRBJ1-3	-	-	TGTGCCAGCAGCCTCCAGGTCTCCACATCCATCTCTGGAAACACCATATATTTT	CASSLQVSTSISGNTIYF
TRBV30	14	TRBJ1-5	-	-	TGTGCCTGGTCAGGGGTCGGGAGCAATCAGCCCCAGCATTTT	CAWSGVGSNQPQHF
TRBV6-1	14	TRBJ1-1	-	-	TGTGCCAGCAGTGAAGCTGAGGCGAACACTGAAGCTTTCTTT	CASSEAEANTEAFF